This passage covers 8 T cell receptor beta chains from one sample sequenced in a study of blood T cells in healthy people across ages. It was with a sample-barcoded 5' primer and a J-beta primer mix that a second PCR of roughly 7 to 12 cycles was run. TCRdb ran MiXCR on the 5' RACE reads and lists one entry per CDR3 protein. The table lists some 890,000 distinct CDR3 sequences, approximately 32% of them singletons. The data also belong to a second study, concerning T cells of mothers and their children.

Sequencing was performed on blood. Source of these receptors: a woman in her thirties or forties in good health.

The V and J genes are TRBV19 and TRBJ2-5; D gene unclear. The J call may be faulty, since TRBJ2-7 better matches the DNA end. The CDR3 is 13 residues long. Germline values: CDR1 LNHDA, CDR2 SQIVND (reference sequence). CDR3 amino acids: CASSIADTLEQYF. The CDR3 DNA sequence: TGTGCCAGTAGTATAGCCGATACTCTCGAGCAGTACTTC.

In this sample, this clonotype turned up a few times. A much larger clone lies one base from this, so it may be a read error. The rearrangement links TRBV5-1 to TRBJ2-6, with 7 bases fitting TRBD1. Germline V gives CDR1 SGHRS, CDR2 YFSETQ. The CDR3 has 14 residues. The CDR3 DNA sequence: TGCGCCAGCAGCCCGAAGTCCAGGGGGAGCGTCCGGACTTTC. Translating it yields CASSPKSRGSVRTF. The entire variable domain, with the rest obtained from reference TRBV5-1 and TRBJ2-6, is as follows: KAGVTQTPRYLIKTRGQQVTLSCSPISGHRSVSWYQQTPGQGLQFLFEYFSETQRNKGNFPGRFSGRQFSNSRSEMNVSTLELGDSALYLCASSPKSRGSVRTFGAGSRLTVL.

The V call is TRBV7-2, the J call TRBJ2-7; 9 positions agree with TRBD1. Germline V gene sequence: CDR1 SGHTA, CDR2 FQGNSA. V lost 6 bases and J lost 0; bases outside the gene matches: 6. The CDR3 length is 15 residues. The CDR3 sequence is CASRGGQGSSYEQYF. Here the CDR3 DNA reads TGTGCCAGCAGGGGGGGACAGGGAAGCTCCTACGAGCAGTACTTC. Supplemented by reference TRBV7-2 and TRBJ2-7, the full variable domain reads GAGVSQSPSNKVTEKGKDVELRCDPISGHTALYWYRQSLGQGLEFLIYFQGNSAPDKSGLPSDRFSAERTGGSVSTLTIQRTQQEDSAVYLCASRGGQGSSYEQYFGPGTRLTVT.

This clonotype was counted only a few times. The junction shows a germline mismatch at one end, possibly a read error. The V call is TRBV5-1, the J call TRBJ2-4, with TRBD1 matching 7 bases. The germline CDR1 and CDR2 sequences are SGHRS and YFSETQ. The CDR3 spans 17 residues. The CDR3 DNA reads as TGCGCCAACAGCTTGGCCTACAGGGGCTCAGCCAAAAACATTCAGTACTTC. Its protein is CANSLAYRGSAKNIQYF.

On this clonotype: A read error is possible here, since a much larger clone lies one base away. The rearrangement joins TRBV7-2 to TRBJ2-1; a weak D match, TRBD2 (7 bases). Germline V CDR1 and CDR2: SGHTA, FQGNSA. The CDR3 runs 14 residues. With 6 bases removed from V and 7 bases from J, the gap between germline ends came to 16 bases. CDR3 loop: CASSEMGGANEQFF. The CDR3 DNA reads TGTGCCAGCAGTGAAATGGGGGGGGCGAATGAGCAGTTCTTC.

This clonotype was counted a single time. The rearrangement links TRBV12-3 or TRBV12-4 to TRBJ2-2; D tentatively reads TRBD1 or TRBD2 (5 bases each). Trimming stripped 7 bases from V and 5 bases from J, with 14 bases between. The CDR3 extends over 14 amino acids. CDR3 sequence: CASNNGDATGELFF. The CDR3 bases are TGTGCCAGCAACAACGGGGACGCGACCGGGGAGCTGTTTTTT.

This clonotype has a count of ten or more. The rearrangement links TRBV28 to TRBJ1-2, with 8 positions matching TRBD1. Germline CDR1 and CDR2: MDHEN and SYDVKM. The CDR3 runs 14 residues. Trimming took 6 bases from V and 6 from J; bases not matched to a gene: 9. DNA for the CDR3: TGTGCCAGCAGCCTGCCTCTGACAGGGGATGGCTACACCTTC. Protein: CASSLPLTGDGYTF.

This clonotype was counted ten times or more. This chain connects TRBV5-6 to TRBJ2-1; 11 positions match TRBD2. The CDR3 extends over 15 amino acids. Trimming took 4 bases from V and 4 from J; bases not matched to a gene: 4. The germline V gene has CDR1 SGHDT and CDR2 YYEEEE. The CDR3 region is CASSIAGGPYNEQFF. The CDR3 DNA follows: TGTGCCAGCAGCATAGCGGGGGGGCCTTACAATGAGCAGTTCTTC.